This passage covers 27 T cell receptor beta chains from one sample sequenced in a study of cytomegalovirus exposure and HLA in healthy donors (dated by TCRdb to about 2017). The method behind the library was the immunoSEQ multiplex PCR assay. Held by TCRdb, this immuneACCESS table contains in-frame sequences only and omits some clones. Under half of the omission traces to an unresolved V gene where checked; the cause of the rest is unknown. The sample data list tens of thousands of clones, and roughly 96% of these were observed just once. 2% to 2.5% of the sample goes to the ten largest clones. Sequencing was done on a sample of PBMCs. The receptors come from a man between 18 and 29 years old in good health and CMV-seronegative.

The CDR3 DNA reads TGTGCCAGCAGCCCCACAGCTCCCACCTACGAGCAGTACTTC. Encoded protein: CASSPTAPTYEQYF. The V call is TRBV21-1, the J call TRBJ2-7; the DNA was not used to check the table's D call, TRBD1. TRBV21-1 is a known pseudogene. This CDR3 spans 14 amino acids.

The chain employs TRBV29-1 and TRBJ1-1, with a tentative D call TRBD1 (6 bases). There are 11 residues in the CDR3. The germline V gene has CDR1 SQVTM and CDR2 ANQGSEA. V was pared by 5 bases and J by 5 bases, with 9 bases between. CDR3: CSVKGQTEAFF. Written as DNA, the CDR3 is TGCAGCGTTAAGGGACAAACTGAAGCTTTCTTT.

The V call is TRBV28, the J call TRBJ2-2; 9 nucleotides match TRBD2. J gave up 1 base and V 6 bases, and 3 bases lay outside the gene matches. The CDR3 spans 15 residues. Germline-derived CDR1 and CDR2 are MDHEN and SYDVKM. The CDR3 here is CASSLAGQNTGELFF. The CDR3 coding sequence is TGTGCCAGCAGCCTAGCGGGACAGAACACCGGGGAGCTGTTTTTT.

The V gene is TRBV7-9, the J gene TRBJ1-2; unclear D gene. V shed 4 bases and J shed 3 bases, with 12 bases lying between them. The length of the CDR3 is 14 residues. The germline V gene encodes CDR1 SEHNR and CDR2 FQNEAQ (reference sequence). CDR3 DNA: TGTGCCAGCAGCTATGGGCCAGAAGACTATGGCTACACCTTC. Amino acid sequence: CASSYGPEDYGYTF.

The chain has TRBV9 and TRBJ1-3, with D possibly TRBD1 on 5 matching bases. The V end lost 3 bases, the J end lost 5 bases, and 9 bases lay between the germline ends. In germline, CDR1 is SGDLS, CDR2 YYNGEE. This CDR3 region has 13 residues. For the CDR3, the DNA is TGTGCCAGCAGCGGAGACAGCCGAAACACCATATATTTT. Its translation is CASSGDSRNTIYF.

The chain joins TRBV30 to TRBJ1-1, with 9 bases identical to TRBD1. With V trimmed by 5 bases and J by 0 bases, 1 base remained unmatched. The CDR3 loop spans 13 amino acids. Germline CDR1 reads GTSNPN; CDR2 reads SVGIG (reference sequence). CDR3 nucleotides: TGTGCCTGGGACAGGGGGGTGAACACTGAAGCTTTCTTT. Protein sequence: CAWDRGVNTEAFF.

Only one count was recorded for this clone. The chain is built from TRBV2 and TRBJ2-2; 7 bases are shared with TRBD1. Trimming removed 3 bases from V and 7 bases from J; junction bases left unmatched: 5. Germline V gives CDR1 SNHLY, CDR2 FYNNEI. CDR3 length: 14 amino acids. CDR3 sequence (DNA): TGTGCCAGCAGTGAGACAGGGAGAAGCGGGGAGCTGTTTTTT. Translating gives CASSETGRSGELFF.

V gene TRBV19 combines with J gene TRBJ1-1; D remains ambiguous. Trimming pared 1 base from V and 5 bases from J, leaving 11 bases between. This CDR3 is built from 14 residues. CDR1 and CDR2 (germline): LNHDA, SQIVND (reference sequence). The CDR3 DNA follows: TGTGCCAGTAGTATAGGGAGGGATGGGACTGAAGCTTTCTTT. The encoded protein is CASSIGRDGTEAFF.

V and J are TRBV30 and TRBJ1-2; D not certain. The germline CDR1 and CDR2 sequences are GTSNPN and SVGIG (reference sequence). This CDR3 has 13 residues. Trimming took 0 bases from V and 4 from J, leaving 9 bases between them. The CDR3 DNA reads TGTGCCTGGAGTGTACTAGGGATCTATGGCTACACCTTC. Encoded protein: CAWSVLGIYGYTF.

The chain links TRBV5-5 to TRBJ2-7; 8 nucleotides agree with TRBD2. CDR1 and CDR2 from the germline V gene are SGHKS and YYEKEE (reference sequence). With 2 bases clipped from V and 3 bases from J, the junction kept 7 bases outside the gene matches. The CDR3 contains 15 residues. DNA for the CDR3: TGTGCCAGCAGCTTCCTGGTGAGCGGGAGCTACGAGCAGTACTTC. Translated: CASSFLVSGSYEQYF.

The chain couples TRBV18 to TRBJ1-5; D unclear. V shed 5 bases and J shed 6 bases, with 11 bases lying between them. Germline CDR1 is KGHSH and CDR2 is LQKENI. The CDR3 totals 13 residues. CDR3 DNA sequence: TGTGCCAGCTCAGCACACGAGAGTCAGCCCCAGCATTTT. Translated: CASSAHESQPQHF.

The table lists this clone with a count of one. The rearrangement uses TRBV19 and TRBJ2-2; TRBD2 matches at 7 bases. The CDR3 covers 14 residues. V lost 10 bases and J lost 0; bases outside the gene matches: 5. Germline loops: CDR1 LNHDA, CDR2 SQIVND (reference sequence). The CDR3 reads CATGTISNTGELFF. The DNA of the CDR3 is TGTGCCACCGGGACTATATCGAACACCGGGGAGCTGTTTTTT.

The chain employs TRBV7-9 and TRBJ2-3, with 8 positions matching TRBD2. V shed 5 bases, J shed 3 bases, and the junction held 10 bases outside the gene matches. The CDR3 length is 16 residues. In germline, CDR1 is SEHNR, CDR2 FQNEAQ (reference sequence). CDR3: CASSPLGAGATDTQYF. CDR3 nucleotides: TGTGCCAGCAGCCCGCTGGGAGCGGGAGCTACAGATACGCAGTATTTT.

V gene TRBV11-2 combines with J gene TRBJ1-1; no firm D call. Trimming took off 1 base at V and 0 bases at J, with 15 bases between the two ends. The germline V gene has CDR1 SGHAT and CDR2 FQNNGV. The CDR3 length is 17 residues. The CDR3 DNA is TGTGCCAGCAGCTTAGCTAGCAGTTACAGATTGAACACTGAAGCTTTCTTT. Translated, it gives CASSLASSYRLNTEAFF.

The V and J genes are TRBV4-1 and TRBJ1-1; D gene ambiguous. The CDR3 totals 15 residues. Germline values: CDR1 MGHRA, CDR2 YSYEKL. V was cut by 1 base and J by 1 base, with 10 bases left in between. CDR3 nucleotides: TGCGCCAGCAGCCAAGTCGACATAGAGAACACTGAAGCTTTCTTT. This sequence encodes CASSQVDIENTEAFF.

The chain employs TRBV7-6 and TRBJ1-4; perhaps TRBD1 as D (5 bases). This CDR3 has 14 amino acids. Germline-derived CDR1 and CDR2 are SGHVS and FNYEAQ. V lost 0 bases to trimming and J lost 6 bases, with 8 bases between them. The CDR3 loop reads CASSLAGGDEKLFF. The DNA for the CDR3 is TGTGCCAGCAGCTTAGCGGGGGGGGATGAAAAACTGTTTTTT. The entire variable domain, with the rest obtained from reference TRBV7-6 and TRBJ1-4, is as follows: GAGVSQSPRYKVTKRGQDVALRCDPISGHVSLYWYRQALGQGPEFLTYFNYEAQQDKSGLPNDRFSAERPEGSISTLTIQRTEQRDSAMYRCASSLAGGDEKLFFGSGTQLSVL.

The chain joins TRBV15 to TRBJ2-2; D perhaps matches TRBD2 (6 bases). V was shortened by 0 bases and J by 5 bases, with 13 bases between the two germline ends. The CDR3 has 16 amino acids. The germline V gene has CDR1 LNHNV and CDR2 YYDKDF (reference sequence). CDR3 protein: CATSRDRGAGTGELFF. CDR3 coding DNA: TGTGCCACCAGCAGAGATCGTGGGGCGGGGACCGGGGAGCTGTTTTTT.

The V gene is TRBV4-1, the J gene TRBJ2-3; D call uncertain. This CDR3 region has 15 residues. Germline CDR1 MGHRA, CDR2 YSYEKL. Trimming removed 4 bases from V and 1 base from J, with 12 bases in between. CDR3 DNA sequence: TGCGCCAGCAGCCCTACAAACCAGGGCACAGATACGCAGTATTTT. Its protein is CASSPTNQGTDTQYF.

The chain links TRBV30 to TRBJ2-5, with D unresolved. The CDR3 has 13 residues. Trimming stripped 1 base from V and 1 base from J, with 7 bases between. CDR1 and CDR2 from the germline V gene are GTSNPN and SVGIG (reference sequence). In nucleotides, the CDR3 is TGTGCCTGGAGTGGGCAGGTCCAAGAGACCCAGTACTTC. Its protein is CAWSGQVQETQYF.

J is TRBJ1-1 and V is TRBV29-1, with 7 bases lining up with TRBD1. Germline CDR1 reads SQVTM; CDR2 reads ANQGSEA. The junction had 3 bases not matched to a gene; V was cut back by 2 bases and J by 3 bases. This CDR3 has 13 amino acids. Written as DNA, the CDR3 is TGCAGCGTTGAATGGACAGGCCACACTGAAGCTTTCTTT. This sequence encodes CSVEWTGHTEAFF.

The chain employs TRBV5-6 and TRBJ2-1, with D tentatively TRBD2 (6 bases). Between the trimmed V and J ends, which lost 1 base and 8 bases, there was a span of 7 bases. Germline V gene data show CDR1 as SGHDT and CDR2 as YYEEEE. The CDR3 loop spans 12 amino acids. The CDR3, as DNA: TGTGCCAGCAGCTTGTCTAGCGATGAGCAGTTCTTC. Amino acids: CASSLSSDEQFF.

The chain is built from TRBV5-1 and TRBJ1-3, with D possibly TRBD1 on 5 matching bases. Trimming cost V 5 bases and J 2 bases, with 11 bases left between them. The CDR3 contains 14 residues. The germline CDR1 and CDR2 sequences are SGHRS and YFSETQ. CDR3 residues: CASRHDSPGNTIYF. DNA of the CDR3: TGCGCCAGCAGACACGACAGTCCTGGAAACACCATATATTTT.

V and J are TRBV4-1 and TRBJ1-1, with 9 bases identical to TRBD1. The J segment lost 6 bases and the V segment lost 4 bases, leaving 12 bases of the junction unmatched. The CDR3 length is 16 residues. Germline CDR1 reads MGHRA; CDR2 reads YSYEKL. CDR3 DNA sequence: TGCGCCAGCAGCCCTTTCAGGGGACAGGGAGGCTCTGAAGCTTTCTTT. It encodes CASSPFRGQGGSEAFF.

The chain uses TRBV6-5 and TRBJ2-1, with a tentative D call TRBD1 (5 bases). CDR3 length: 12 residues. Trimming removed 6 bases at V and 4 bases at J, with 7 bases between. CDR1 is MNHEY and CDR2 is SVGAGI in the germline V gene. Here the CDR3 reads CASSPGYNEQFF. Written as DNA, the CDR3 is TGTGCCAGCAGCCCAGGGTACAATGAGCAGTTCTTC.

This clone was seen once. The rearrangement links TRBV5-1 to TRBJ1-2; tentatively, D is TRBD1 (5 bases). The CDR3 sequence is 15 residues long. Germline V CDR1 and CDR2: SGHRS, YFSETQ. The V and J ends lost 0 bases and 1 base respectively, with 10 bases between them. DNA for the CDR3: TGCGCCAGCAGCTTGGCGCAGGGAGGTAACTATGGCTACACCTTC. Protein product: CASSLAQGGNYGYTF.

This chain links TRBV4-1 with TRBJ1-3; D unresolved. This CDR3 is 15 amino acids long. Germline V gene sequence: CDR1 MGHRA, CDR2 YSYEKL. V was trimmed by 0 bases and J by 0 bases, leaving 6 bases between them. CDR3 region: CASSQEGGSGNTIYF. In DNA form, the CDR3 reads TGCGCCAGCAGCCAAGAAGGAGGCTCTGGAAACACCATATATTTT.

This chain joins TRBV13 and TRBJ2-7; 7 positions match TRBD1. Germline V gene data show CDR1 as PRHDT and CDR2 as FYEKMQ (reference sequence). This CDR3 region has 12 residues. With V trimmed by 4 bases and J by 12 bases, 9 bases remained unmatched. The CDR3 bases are TGTGCCAGCAGCTCGGACAGGAGAAGGTGGTACTTC. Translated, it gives CASSSDRRRWYF.